This TCR beta chain was captured in a study of cytomegalovirus exposure and HLA in healthy donors. Researchers ran the PCR with 60 Vbeta and 13 Jbeta primers. Original processing notes: In a later analysis, some 80 million unique TCR beta chains included roughly 11 million shared by two or more donors. The protocol was immunoSEQ multiplex PCR, while the TCRdb copy is restricted to in-frame clones and leaves out a portion. V, J and clone size derive from that table, while D and trimming were established from the DNA sequence. The repertoire holds about 160,000 clones, with around 82% as singletons. About this clone: Its antigen is currently unknown.

The germline gives CDR1 SGHKS, CDR2 YYEKEE (reference sequence). CDR3 length equals 14 residues. The ends were cut back, 0 bases at V and 5 bases at J, with 11 bases in the middle. Study-level results: When the data were analyzed later, several of the most significant clusters appeared to be linked to common viral pathogens. Analyzed later, most CMV-associated TCR beta chains appeared HLA-restricted.

The sequenced material came from PBMCs. The V call is TRBV5-5, the J call TRBJ1-1; a weak D match, TRBD1 (5 bases). The sequence was obtained from a man aged 50 or older in good health and CMV-seropositive. CDR3 sequence reads: CASSLERGGTEAFF. As DNA, the CDR3 is TGTGCCAGCAGCTTGGAGAGGGGAGGAACTGAAGCTTTCTTT.